The present entry profiles one TCR beta chain with its context. No cognate antigen has been identified for it. The input lacks base qualities; no much larger clone sits a single base away. These data come from a study of naive and memory T cell subsets (dated by TCRdb to the late 2010s). About the investigation overall: Sorted naive and memory T cell subsets from peripheral blood were analyzed in the study using a UMI-based, open-source pipeline for TCR alpha and beta sequencing. Complete agreement was observed between the functional CMV T cell responses and the IgG serology results. RNA was DNase-treated and reverse transcribed with TCR constant-region primers, mostly using SuperScript III.

TCR alpha and beta chain libraries were amplified separately from the second PCR step onward. To determine each donor's CMV status, fresh PBMCs were stimulated overnight with CMV viral lysate, and IFNgamma production from CD4+ T cells was then assessed. Miltenyi beads were used first to positively select CD4 T cells, and CD8 T cells were then positively selected from the CD4-negative fraction. After staining for CD3, CD4, CD8, CD45RA, CD27 and a live/dead dye, cells were sorted on a BD Aria II into four subsets based on CD45RA and CD27. A few healthy volunteers provided blood, and each donor's sample was split into CD4 and CD8 T cells and then further divided into four differentiation subsets. About 110 ml of peripheral blood was taken from each donor, and PBMC were separated by density-gradient centrifugation on Ficoll-Paque PLUS. After sorting, cells were lysed in RLT buffer, RNA was extracted using a Qiagen RNeasy kit, and the extracted RNA was stored at -80 degrees C.

The CDR3 holds 14 amino acids from the cysteine to the phenylalanine. Only the CDR3 region is kept as DNA, spanning 42 bases read in frame from base 1. Between the V and J ends, shortened by 6 bases and 9 bases respectively, the junction contains 18 bases. CDR1 and CDR2 are read off the germline V gene as MNHEY and SVGAGI. Preparation of the library involved UMI-ligation and nested PCR. The beta constant-region primer was an equimolar mix of two oligonucleotides covering both TRBC1 and TRBC2. Four rounds of PCR, combining the SP2 primer with nested alpha and beta constant-region primers, were used to amplify the ligated cDNA. A single-stranded oligonucleotide carrying the SP2 primer and a 12-nucleotide UMI was ligated to the 3' end of the cDNA by T4 RNA ligase 1. Incubation of the ligation reaction was carried out at 16 degrees C for about 18-25 hours. PCR2 was typically performed as a SYBR Green qPCR and was stopped at a predetermined threshold so that over-amplification was prevented. Apart from the first purification, every purification step used Agencourt AMPure XP magnetic beads. Library quantification was done by Qubit, followed by a TapeStation check on which the main peak was expected at around 650 bp. Pooled libraries were sequenced on an Illumina MiSeq using v2 2x251 paired-end kits, and typically roughly 0.85-2.2 million reads were obtained per sample. Each sample library was pooled at about 4 nM, and roughly 5-8% PhiX was included to improve cluster recognition. In the source study's methods: Using tag matching that tolerated one base-pair mismatch, Decombinator assigned V and J genes to FASTQ reads that had been processed by Demultiplexor. UMIs were used by Collapsinator to correct both sequencing errors and frequency errors arising from PCR heterogeneity. CDR3Translator translated TCRs and extracted CDR3s from the conserved cysteine to the FGXG phenylalanine, flagging non-productive sequences. Gini, Shannon entropy and inverse Simpson indices were computed after subsampling the repertoires to the same number of UMI-defined TCRs. Power-law fits to clonotype abundance distributions were performed by maximum likelihood within the linear range. For one naive CD8 sample, the pipeline and MIGEC produced similar UMI counts, unique TCR numbers and clonal distributions. One analysis removed from the naive repertoire any naive TCRs that were also found in any memory subset from the same donor. A set of 6,000 to 8,000 CMV-associated CDR3 sequences, compiled from VDJdb and a published dataset, was used to search the repertoires. TCRdb redid the processing of the public reads, applying fastp at Q25 and MiXCR, and retained in-frame beta chains. Every distinct CDR3 protein forms one entry, paired with its most common genes and DNA. These V and J calls are TCRdb output, not the study's own analysis. The sample profile shows roughly 150,000 distinct CDR3 sequences; about 20% of them were found once. Of the sample, 0.085% to 0.11% falls within the top ten clones.

Beyond this particular receptor, the publication reports: Single alpha or beta chain sequences, rather than paired alpha/beta receptors, were used to define clonotypes. In both CD4 and CD8 cells, the Gini index increased while Shannon and inverse Simpson diversity decreased from naive through CM, EM and EMRA. After error correction, only a single occurrence was seen for over 90% of naive TCR sequences, so much steeper abundance distributions were produced than in memory subsets. A few larger clonotypes were present in naive repertoires, particularly the CD8 repertoires, and these clonotypes were possibly memory cells re-expressing CD45RA. The repertoire findings for the naive and memory subsets could not be validated against a ground truth because none was available. RNA-based TCR counts may be influenced by expression changes linked to T cell activation and differentiation. The abundance of TCRs followed a power law with an exponent that differed between naive and memory subsets yet stayed consistent across the three individuals.

The receptor was derived from a human donor in good health. The source material was naive CD4+ T cells from blood. The cell subset or site label for this specimen denotes: naive T cells, CD45RA high CD27+. Recombination joined TRBV6-5 with TRBJ2-1; too little of a D gene remains to name it. The nucleotides read TGTGCCAGCAGAACCGGAGTAGTGGGCGCTGAGCAGTTCTTC. The encoded protein is CASRTGVVGAEQFF.